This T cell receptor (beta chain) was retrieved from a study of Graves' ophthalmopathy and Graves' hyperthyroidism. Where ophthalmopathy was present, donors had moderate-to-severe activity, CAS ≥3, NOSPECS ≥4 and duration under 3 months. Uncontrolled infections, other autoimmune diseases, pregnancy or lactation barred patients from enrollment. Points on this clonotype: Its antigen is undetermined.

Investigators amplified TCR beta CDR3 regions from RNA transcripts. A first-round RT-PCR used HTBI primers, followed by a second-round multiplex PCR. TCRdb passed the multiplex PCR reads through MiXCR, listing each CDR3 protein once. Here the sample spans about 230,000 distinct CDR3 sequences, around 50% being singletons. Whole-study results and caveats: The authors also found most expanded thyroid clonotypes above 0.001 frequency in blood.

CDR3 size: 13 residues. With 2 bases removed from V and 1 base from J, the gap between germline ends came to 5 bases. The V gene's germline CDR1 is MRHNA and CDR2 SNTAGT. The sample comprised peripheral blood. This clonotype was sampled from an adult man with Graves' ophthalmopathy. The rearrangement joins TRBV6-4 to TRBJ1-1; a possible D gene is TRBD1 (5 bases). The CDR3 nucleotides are TGTGCCAGCAGTGACACAGGGAACACTGAAGCTTTCTTT. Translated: CASSDTGNTEAFF.